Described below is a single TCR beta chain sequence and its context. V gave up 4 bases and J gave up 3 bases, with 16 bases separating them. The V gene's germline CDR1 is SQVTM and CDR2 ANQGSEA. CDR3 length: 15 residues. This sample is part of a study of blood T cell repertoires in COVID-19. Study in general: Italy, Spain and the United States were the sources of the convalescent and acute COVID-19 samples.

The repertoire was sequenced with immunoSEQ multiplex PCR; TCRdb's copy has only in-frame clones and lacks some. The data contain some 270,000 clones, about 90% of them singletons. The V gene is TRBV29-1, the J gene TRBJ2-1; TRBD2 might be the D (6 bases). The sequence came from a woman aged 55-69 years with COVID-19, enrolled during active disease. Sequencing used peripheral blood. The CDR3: CSVVLEGRGYNEQFF. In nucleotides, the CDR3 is TGCAGCGTTGTTCTGGAGGGGCGGGGCTACAATGAGCAGTTCTTC.